These 23 T cell receptor beta chains share one sample of origin, sequenced in a study of identical twins. From the 5' RACE reads, TCRdb called clonotypes with MiXCR, one entry per CDR3 protein. The sample includes roughly 1.6 million distinct CDR3 sequences, less than 35% of them seen just once. The sample was cord blood. The receptors were sampled from a newborn girl in good health.

The chain carries TRBV5-1 and TRBJ2-3; D call uncertain. The CDR3 length is 15 residues. The germline V and J ends were trimmed by 0 bases and 2 bases, with 10 bases remaining between them. Germline assignment: CDR1 SGHRS and CDR2 YFSETQ. Here the CDR3 reads CASSLARSDTDTQYF. Written as DNA, the CDR3 is TGCGCCAGCAGCTTGGCCAGGAGCGACACAGATACGCAGTATTTT.

This clonotype was observed a handful of times. This sequence joins TRBV4-1 and TRBJ2-1, with D perhaps matching TRBD2 (5 bases). Germline CDR1 MGHRA, CDR2 YSYEKL. The CDR3 contains 16 residues. Trimming removed 4 bases from V and 5 bases from J, with 18 bases in between. DNA for the CDR3: TGCGCCAGCAGCCCCGAAGGGAGCGGAACACACAATGAGCAGTTCTTC. It translates to CASSPEGSGTHNEQFF.

The CDR3 nucleotides read TGTGCCAGCAGTTTTACCCTAGCGGGGGGGCTCAGGCAGTTCTTC. Amino acids: CASSFTLAGGLRQFF. V is TRBV27 and J is TRBJ2-1, with 12 positions matching TRBD2. Trimming removed 3 bases from V and 12 bases from J; junction bases left unmatched: 9. Germline V gene data show CDR1 as MNHEY and CDR2 as SMNVEV (reference sequence). The CDR3 extends over 15 amino acids.

This chain links TRBV5-6 with TRBJ1-2, with D perhaps TRBD1 (5 bases). CDR1 and CDR2 from the germline V gene are SGHDT and YYEEEE. V lost 3 bases, J lost 7 bases, and 10 bases lay in between. CDR3 length: 12 residues. DNA for the CDR3: TGTGCCAGCAGCTCCGGGAGGGGTGGCTACACCTTC. Amino acids: CASSSGRGGYTF.

This clonotype has a handful of counts. The V and J genes are TRBV12-3 or TRBV12-4 and TRBJ2-2; D might be TRBD2 (6 bases). This CDR3 is built from 13 residues. V was cut by 8 bases and J by 6 bases, with 13 bases left in between. The CDR3 spells CASLNGGAGELFF. CDR3 bases: TGTGCCAGCCTGAACGGCGGGGCCGGGGAGCTGTTTTTT.

This clonotype was seen more than once but under ten times. CDR3 nucleotides: TGTGCCAGCAGCTTGGGACAGCCTCCGAACACTGAAGCTTTCTTT. This gives the protein CASSLGQPPNTEAFF. The rearrangement links TRBV5-6 to TRBJ1-1, with D possibly being TRBD1 (5 bases). The CDR3 is 15 residues long. The germline CDR1 and CDR2 sequences are SGHDT and YYEEEE. Deletions cut 0 bases from V and 1 base from J, with 10 bases between.

The chain employs TRBV29-1 and TRBJ1-1; perhaps TRBD1 as D (6 bases). This CDR3 has 13 residues. Trimming stripped 5 bases from V and 6 bases from J, with 16 bases between. The germline V gene encodes CDR1 SQVTM and CDR2 ANQGSEA. The CDR3 coding sequence is TGCAGCGTTCTGGACAGAGCCCACGCTGAAGCTTTCTTT. Its translation is CSVLDRAHAEAFF.

The chain has TRBV27 and TRBJ1-2, with D unresolved. V was pared by 0 bases and J by 0 bases, with 8 bases between. The germline V gene encodes CDR1 MNHEY and CDR2 SMNVEV (reference sequence). This CDR3 contains 15 residues. CDR3 loop: CASSLSGPANYGYTF. The DNA of the CDR3 is TGTGCCAGCAGTTTATCGGGCCCGGCTAACTATGGCTACACCTTC.

The chain employs TRBV9 and TRBJ2-5; 11 bases align to TRBD2. Germline CDR1 reads SGDLS; CDR2 reads YYNGEE. The CDR3 runs to 18 residues. J lost 5 bases, V lost 0 bases, and 12 bases had no gene match. Here the CDR3 DNA reads TGTGCCAGCAGCGTAGGGGTTAGCGGGGGGGCCTTATCCGAGACCCAGTACTTC. Translated, it gives CASSVGVSGGALSETQYF.

The chain uses TRBV25-1 and TRBJ1-5, with a tentative D call TRBD1 (5 bases). This CDR3 region has 15 residues. Germline assignment: CDR1 MGHDK and CDR2 SYGVNS. V shed 11 bases and J shed 0 bases, with 17 bases lying between them. The CDR3 nucleotides read TGTGCCCGCTGGAACAGGCGTTATAGCAATCAGCCCCAGCATTTT. Protein product: CARWNRRYSNQPQHF.

The gene calls are TRBV20-1 and TRBJ2-1; possible D gene TRBD2, 5 bases. The assigned J gene may be wrong: the sequence end matches TRBJ2-7 better. The CDR3 contains 16 residues. Germline-derived CDR1 and CDR2 are DFQATT and SNEGSKA (reference sequence). CDR3: CSARARASVWYNEQYF. The CDR3 DNA is TGCAGTGCTAGAGCGCGGGCTAGTGTCTGGTACAATGAGCAGTACTTC.

This clonotype was picked up one time. This chain links TRBV13 with TRBJ2-1, with a tentative D call TRBD1 (6 bases). CDR3 size: 17 residues. CDR1 is PRHDT, CDR2 FYEKMQ, per germline (reference sequence). The V end was cut by 5 bases, the J end by 4 bases, with 21 bases between. DNA of the CDR3: TGTGCCAGCAGCGCAGCCCCAACAGGGTGGGGTTACAATGAGCAGTTCTTC. This codes for CASSAAPTGWGYNEQFF. Full variable domain (outside the CDR3, taken from reference TRBV13 and TRBJ2-1): AAGVIQSPRHLIKEKRETATLKCYPIPRHDTVYWYQQGPGQDPQFLISFYEKMQSDKGSIPDRFSAQQFSDYHSELNMSSLELGDSALYFCASSAAPTGWGYNEQFFGPGTRLTVL.

The V call is TRBV9, the J call TRBJ2-3; D is perhaps TRBD1 (5 bases). This CDR3 spans 16 amino acids. Germline CDR1 and CDR2: SGDLS and YYNGEE. V lost 7 bases and J lost 0, with 18 bases in between. CDR3 bases: TGTGCCAGCGGACACTCCTTTAAGGGGAGCACAGATACGCAGTATTTT. This sequence encodes CASGHSFKGSTDTQYF.

This chain joins TRBV20-1 and TRBJ1-1; D not resolved. This CDR3 region has 15 residues. The V and J ends lost 4 bases and 0 bases respectively, with 15 bases between them. CDR1 and CDR2 (germline): DFQATT, SNEGSKA (reference sequence). CDR3 amino acids: CSANWARPMNTEAFF. The CDR3 DNA reads as TGCAGTGCTAATTGGGCCAGGCCCATGAACACTGAAGCTTTCTTT.

This clonotype was picked up a small number of times. The chain has TRBV6-1 and TRBJ2-1; D remains ambiguous. The germline V and J ends were trimmed by 2 bases and 10 bases, with 9 bases remaining between them. The germline CDR1 and CDR2 sequences are MNHNS and SASEGT. The length of the CDR3 is 12 residues. The DNA of the CDR3 is TGTGCCAGCAGTGAATCAGGCTACGAGCAGTTCTTC. It codes for CASSESGYEQFF.

This clonotype was counted only a few times. The J gene is TRBJ2-5, the V gene TRBV11-1; D tentatively fits TRBD1 or TRBD2 (5 bases each). The last part of the DNA fits TRBJ2-7 better; the J call may be wrong. Per the germline V gene, CDR1 is SGHAT and CDR2 is FQDESV (reference sequence). The CDR3 contains 16 residues. The CDR3 sequence: CASSYTTGKGLNEQYF. CDR3 sequence (DNA): TGTGCCAGCAGCTACACAACCGGGAAGGGGCTGAACGAGCAGTACTTC.

This clonotype was seen only a few times. The chain links TRBV6-6 to TRBJ1-2; D not resolved. Germline CDR1 MNHNY, CDR2 SVGAGI (reference sequence). CDR3 size: 17 residues. Trimming left V 2 bases short and J 0 bases short, with 16 bases between. Here the CDR3 DNA reads TGTGCCAGCAGTTACGCCTATCTGGCTGTCGCTAACTATGGCTACACCTTC. This encodes CASSYAYLAVANYGYTF.

The V call is TRBV20-1, the J call TRBJ2-1, with 11 bases identical to TRBD2. This CDR3 is built from 14 residues. Germline CDR1 reads DFQATT; CDR2 reads SNEGSKA (reference sequence). The trim removed 5 bases at V and 8 bases at J, leaving 8 bases unmatched. DNA for the CDR3: TGCAGTGCTTGCCGACTAGCGGGAATCGATGAGCAGTTCTTC. This encodes CSACRLAGIDEQFF.

The sample holds a few counts of this clonotype. The chain joins TRBV28 to TRBJ2-3, with D possibly being TRBD2 (7 bases). The CDR3 length is 15 residues. Deletions cut 6 bases from V and 2 bases from J, with 15 bases between. Germline CDR1 reads MDHEN; CDR2 reads SYDVKM. For the CDR3, the DNA is TGTGCCAGCAGGATAAGCGGGGACACCACAGATACGCAGTATTTT. It translates to CASRISGDTTDTQYF.

This clonotype turned up a few times. The rearrangement uses TRBV3-1 and TRBJ2-1, with 10 bases identical to TRBD2. CDR1 and CDR2 (germline): LGHDT, YNNKEL (reference sequence). The V segment lost 1 base and the J segment 7 bases; nucleotides outside the gene matches: 7. This CDR3 has 16 residues. The CDR3 region has the DNA TGTGCCAGCAGCCAAGGTGCAGCGGGGGGGCAGAATGAGCAGTTCTTC. Its protein is CASSQGAAGGQNEQFF.

This chain joins TRBV3-1 and TRBJ2-1; 10 positions match TRBD2. V gave up 1 base and J gave up 7 bases; unmatched junction bases: 4. Germline values: CDR1 LGHDT, CDR2 YNNKEL (reference sequence). The CDR3 runs 15 residues. The CDR3 DNA reads TGTGCCAGCAGCCAAGCGGCTAGCGGGAGTAATGAGCAGTTCTTC. Residues: CASSQAASGSNEQFF.

The chain carries TRBV6-6 and TRBJ2-1, with D perhaps matching TRBD1 or TRBD2 (5 bases each). Germline values: CDR1 MNHNY, CDR2 SVGAGI (reference sequence). The CDR3 is made up of 14 amino acids. The V end lost 3 bases, the J end lost 7 bases, and 13 bases lay between the germline ends. The CDR3 DNA follows: TGTGCCAGCAGTTATCGAGGGGCCCTTAATGAGCAGTTCTTC. It codes for CASSYRGALNEQFF.

This clonotype came up a few times. V and J are TRBV14 and TRBJ2-1; TRBD1 or TRBD2 may be the D gene (5 bases each). From germline, CDR1 is SGHDN and CDR2 FVKESK. The CDR3 covers 15 residues. Trimming pared 1 base from V and 5 bases from J, leaving 12 bases between. CDR3 nucleotide sequence: TGTGCCAGCAGCCAAGGGCCGGGACGAGACAATGAGCAGTTCTTC. Translating gives CASSQGPGRDNEQFF.